Below are 15 T cell receptor beta chains sequenced from a single sample in a study of CD8 T cells in Susac syndrome. RNA totalling roughly 0.5 to 1 ug underwent reverse transcription with random hexamers. One entry per CDR3 protein, called by TCRdb with MiXCR from the immunoSEQ multiplex PCR reads. The sample carries about 120,000 distinct CDR3 sequences, around 94% recorded once. The sample comprised CD8+ T cells from PBMCs. Receptor source: a human donor with Susac syndrome.

This chain uses TRBV20-1 with TRBJ2-2; D is possibly TRBD2 (5 bases). V was shortened by 0 bases and J by 6 bases, with 11 bases between the two germline ends. CDR1 and CDR2 (germline): DFQATT, SNEGSKA (reference sequence). This CDR3 contains 14 residues. CDR3 sequence (DNA): TGCAGTGCTAGAGATCGGCTGGAGGCCGGGGAGCTGTTTTTT. It specifies CSARDRLEAGELFF.

The chain is built from TRBV4-2 and TRBJ2-1; D uncertain. Per the germline V gene, CDR1 is LGHNA and CDR2 is YNFKEQ. V was clipped by 0 bases and J by 5 bases, with 11 bases between them. This CDR3 comprises 15 residues. This chain's CDR3 is CASSQDRQGHNEQFF. The CDR3 DNA reads as TGTGCCAGCAGCCAAGATCGGCAAGGGCACAATGAGCAGTTCTTC.

The chain is built from TRBV3-1 and TRBJ2-3; no clear D gene. The CDR3 is made up of 15 amino acids. Looked up from germline, CDR1 is LGHDT and CDR2 is YNNKEL (reference sequence). V gave up 1 base and J gave up 2 bases, with 10 bases separating them. The DNA for the CDR3 is TGTGCCAGCAGCCAAGTCGGAGTCAACACAGATACGCAGTATTTT. It encodes CASSQVGVNTDTQYF.

The rearrangement links TRBV4-3 to TRBJ2-7; D is undetermined. CDR3 length: 14 amino acids. Trimming removed 0 bases from V and 4 bases from J, with 10 bases in between. CDR1 and CDR2 (germline): LGHNA, YSLEER. CDR3 protein: CASSQDRVGYEQYF. CDR3 sequence (DNA): TGCGCCAGCAGCCAAGATCGGGTCGGGTACGAGCAGTACTTC.

The V call is TRBV12-3 or TRBV12-4, the J call TRBJ2-3; 9 nucleotides align to TRBD2. The CDR3 has 14 amino acids. V was clipped by 6 bases and J by 3 bases; unmatched bases: 4. The CDR3 nucleotides read TGTGCCAGCAGGGGACTAGCTGAAACAGATACGCAGTATTTT. Its protein product is CASRGLAETDTQYF.

The gene calls are TRBV30 and TRBJ1-1; D is possibly TRBD1 (5 bases). The CDR3 loop spans 15 amino acids. The V gene's germline CDR1 is GTSNPN and CDR2 SVGIG (reference sequence). Trimming took 0 bases from V and 0 from J, leaving 11 bases between them. The CDR3 DNA reads TGTGCCTGGAGTGTACCTTGGGGGTTGAACACTGAAGCTTTCTTT. Translating gives CAWSVPWGLNTEAFF.

This sequence joins TRBV13 and TRBJ2-1; 9 positions agree with TRBD1. The V gene's germline CDR1 is PRHDT and CDR2 FYEKMQ (reference sequence). The CDR3 runs 15 residues. Germline trimming cut 5 bases from V and 8 bases from J; bases unmatched to any gene: 10. The CDR3 here is CASSPGQGRADEQFF. CDR3 bases: TGTGCCAGCAGCCCAGGACAGGGGAGGGCCGATGAGCAGTTCTTC.

The chain joins TRBV23-1 to TRBJ2-7; no clear D gene. TRBV23-1 is assigned to the ORF class and has an uncertain function. The CDR3 is 17 residues long. V lost 4 bases, J lost 4 bases, and 23 bases lay in between. In DNA form, the CDR3 reads TGCGCCAGCAGTCCCCTTGGACCTTTTCCGGTGGGATACGAGCAGTACTTC. Translated: CASSPLGPFPVGYEQYF.

This sequence joins TRBV3-1 and TRBJ1-3; tentatively, D is TRBD1 (6 bases). Looked up from germline, CDR1 is LGHDT and CDR2 is YNNKEL (reference sequence). There are 16 residues in the CDR3. V dropped 1 base and J dropped 4 bases, with 14 bases sitting between them. This CDR3 reads CASSQAGRGEGNTIYF. DNA for the CDR3: TGTGCCAGCAGCCAAGCTGGTAGGGGGGAAGGAAACACCATATATTTT.

This clonotype appeared once. Here the CDR3 reads CASRPDLPSYNEQFF. The CDR3 DNA reads TGCGCCAGCAGGCCAGACTTGCCCTCCTACAATGAGCAGTTCTTC. This chain joins TRBV4-1 and TRBJ2-1; no firm D call. The CDR3 runs 15 residues. Trimming removed 6 bases at V and 0 bases at J, with 12 bases between. In germline, CDR1 is MGHRA, CDR2 YSYEKL.

The V gene is TRBV18, the J gene TRBJ2-3; D remains unclear. Germline CDR1 reads KGHSH; CDR2 reads LQKENI. The germline V and J ends were trimmed by 0 bases and 6 bases, with 13 bases remaining between them. The CDR3 loop spans 15 amino acids. CDR3 sequence: CASSPPRSTGDTQYF. CDR3 in DNA: TGTGCCAGCTCACCACCCCGTTCTACCGGGGATACGCAGTATTTT.

This clonotype was recorded a few times. The chain joins TRBV11-2 to TRBJ2-7; D possibly corresponds to TRBD2 (5 bases). Germline CDR1 and CDR2: SGHAT and FQNNGV. The CDR3 runs to 13 residues. V lost 5 bases and J lost 5, with 13 bases in between. CDR3 bases: TGTGCCAGCAGCCCCGGGATTGAGGACGAGCAGTACTTC. Amino acid sequence: CASSPGIEDEQYF.

The chain carries TRBV28 and TRBJ2-6; D not resolved. Germline V gives CDR1 MDHEN, CDR2 SYDVKM. V lost 5 bases and J lost 1, with 12 bases in between. This CDR3 comprises 16 residues. The DNA of the CDR3 is TGTGCCAGCAGTCCCCTTTCCATATCTGGGGCCAACGTCCTGACTTTC. Translation: CASSPLSISGANVLTF.

V usage is TRBV20-1 and J usage is TRBJ2-7; possible D gene TRBD2, 5 bases. The V gene lost 0 bases and the J gene lost 3 bases, with 12 bases spanning the gap. Germline lookup yields CDR1 DFQATT and CDR2 SNEGSKA (reference sequence). The CDR3 runs to 14 residues. Here the CDR3 reads CSARDSPGNYEQYF. The DNA of the CDR3 is TGCAGTGCTAGAGATAGCCCGGGGAACTACGAGCAGTACTTC.

The rearrangement joins TRBV7-3 to TRBJ2-5; D gene unclear. The CDR3 sequence is 14 residues long. Trimming removed 4 bases at V and 7 bases at J, with 16 bases between. Germline CDR1 is SGHTA and CDR2 is FQGTGA. The CDR3 coding sequence is TGTGCCAGCAGCTCGTCAGGCTCCCCGGGGACCCAGTACTTC. This sequence encodes CASSSSGSPGTQYF.